The 14 T cell receptor beta chains given below trace back to one sample, sequenced in a study of shared T cell receptors in the human thymus. Libraries were prepared by immunoSEQ multiplex PCR; TCRdb keeps only in-frame clonotypes and omits some of them. The sample shows about 710,000 clones, 80% to 90% of them seen only once. The same data also went into a second study, on human thymus T cells.

What was sequenced was thymocytes. These receptor sequences come from a boy less than two years old with a congenital heart defect.

J is TRBJ1-1 and V is TRBV5-1; 11 bases align to TRBD1. Per the germline V gene, CDR1 is SGHRS and CDR2 is YFSETQ. Trimming at V came to 0 bases and at J to 6 bases, leaving 7 bases not matched to a gene. The CDR3 is 16 residues long. The CDR3 DNA reads as TGCGCCAGCAGCTTGGTAGGGACAGGGGGTTTAGCTGAAGCTTTCTTT. As protein: CASSLVGTGGLAEAFF.

This chain links TRBV7-9 with TRBJ2-7, with D tentatively TRBD2 (6 bases). The CDR3 is 16 amino acids. From germline, CDR1 is SEHNR and CDR2 FQNEAQ (reference sequence). V was shortened by 4 bases and J by 0 bases, with 16 bases between the two germline ends. CDR3 in amino acids: CASSSHRDSPSYEQYF. CDR3 DNA: TGTGCCAGCAGCTCCCACCGGGACTCCCCCTCCTACGAGCAGTACTTC.

The CDR3 DNA is TGTGCCAGCAGTTACACTGTCCTGGATACGCAGTATTTT. Translating it yields CASSYTVLDTQYF. The chain carries TRBV6-5 and TRBJ2-3; D remains ambiguous. This CDR3 contains 13 residues. Trimming stripped 2 bases from V and 6 bases from J, with 9 bases between. The germline gives CDR1 MNHEY, CDR2 SVGAGI.

The chain combines TRBV6-5 with TRBJ2-5, with 7 nucleotides matching TRBD2. Near its end, the DNA agrees better with TRBJ2-7, so the J call may be wrong. Germline V gives CDR1 MNHEY, CDR2 SVGAGI. The CDR3 spans 14 residues. The CDR3 reads CASSYSGTTYEQYF. CDR3 sequence (DNA): TGTGCCAGCAGTTACTCGGGGACTACCTACGAGCAGTACTTC.

The V call is TRBV4-2, the J call TRBJ2-3; 7 nucleotides match TRBD1. The germline CDR1 and CDR2 sequences are LGHNA and YNFKEQ. This CDR3 contains 18 residues. V lost 0 bases and J lost 2; bases outside the gene matches: 11. The CDR3 DNA sequence: TGTGCCAGCAGCCAAGAAGCCGAGGGGGCTGAGAACACAGATACGCAGTATTTT. The encoded protein is CASSQEAEGAENTDTQYF.

The V gene is TRBV15, the J gene TRBJ2-3; D is perhaps TRBD1 (6 bases). The ends were cut back, 1 base at V and 2 bases at J, with 13 bases in the middle. Germline assignment: CDR1 LNHNV and CDR2 YYDKDF (reference sequence). CDR3 length equals 16 residues. CDR3 protein: CATSRVGLGATDTQYF. The CDR3, as DNA: TGTGCCACCAGCAGAGTAGGGTTGGGGGCCACAGATACGCAGTATTTT. Complete variable domain (other parts from reference TRBV15 and TRBJ2-3): DAMVIQNPRYQVTQFGKPVTLSCSQTLNHNVMYWYQQKSSQAPKLLFHYYDKDFNNEADTPDNFQSRRPNTSFCFLDIRSPGLGDTAMYLCATSRVGLGATDTQYFGPGTRLTVL.

The V gene is TRBV28, the J gene TRBJ2-7; TRBD1 matches at 10 bases. This CDR3 spans 16 amino acids. Germline-derived CDR1 and CDR2 are MDHEN and SYDVKM. J lost 6 bases, V lost 5 bases, and 13 bases had no gene match. DNA for the CDR3: TGTGCCAGCAGTGTACTCGCGGGACAGGGGTTTATCGAGCAGTACTTC. Amino acids: CASSVLAGQGFIEQYF.

This CDR3 reads CASSVSRTGPTYNEQFF. CDR3 nucleotide sequence: TGTGCCAGCAGTGTATCCCGAACAGGGCCTACCTACAATGAGCAGTTCTTC. The V and J genes are TRBV25-1 and TRBJ2-1; D is possibly TRBD1 (6 bases). The CDR3 is 17 amino acids. Germline V gene lookup returns CDR1 MGHDK and CDR2 SYGVNS. Trimming removed 4 bases from V and 2 bases from J, with 18 bases in between.

Remarks on this clone: The junction differs from germline at one of its ends, possibly a read error. V gene TRBV2 combines with J gene TRBJ1-1; 7 nucleotides align to TRBD1. The CDR3 totals 14 residues. From germline, CDR1 is SNHLY and CDR2 FYNNEI. CDR3 residues: CASREGGLGTEAFF. CDR3 in DNA: TGTGCCAGCAGGGAAGGGGGCTTGGGCACTGAAGCTTTCTTT.

This sequence joins TRBV2 and TRBJ1-6, with TRBD1 as a possible D gene (6 bases). This CDR3 spans 14 amino acids. Trimming cost V 7 bases and J 8 bases, with 15 bases left between them. Germline CDR1 and CDR2: SNHLY and FYNNEI. CDR3 region: CASIRQGNDSPLHF. The CDR3 nucleotides read TGTGCCAGCATTCGGCAGGGGAATGATTCACCCCTCCACTTT.

CDR3 DNA: TGTGCCAGTAGTATAGACCGCGGCGGGAGTAATGAGCAGTTCTTC. Translating it yields CASSIDRGGSNEQFF. This chain joins TRBV19 and TRBJ2-1; 7 bases agree with TRBD2. The V segment lost 0 bases and the J segment 7 bases; nucleotides outside the gene matches: 6. Germline V lookup: CDR1 LNHDA, CDR2 SQIVND (reference sequence). The CDR3 is 15 amino acids.

This chain links TRBV6-1 with TRBJ1-2; D remains unclear. The CDR3 extends over 15 amino acids. V shed 7 bases and J shed 3 bases, with 18 bases lying between them. Germline-derived CDR1 and CDR2 are MNHNS and SASEGT. The CDR3 reads CASIPSGDTDYGYTF. The CDR3 DNA is TGTGCCAGCATCCCATCGGGTGATACGGACTATGGCTACACCTTC.

CDR3 sequence reads: CASSYDNIHTDTQYF. In nucleotides, the CDR3 is TGTGCCAGCAGTTACGATAATATACACACAGATACGCAGTATTTT. J is TRBJ2-3 and V is TRBV6-6; no clear D gene. Per the germline V gene, CDR1 is MNHNY and CDR2 is SVGAGI (reference sequence). V dropped 2 bases and J dropped 2 bases, with 11 bases sitting between them. The CDR3 has 15 amino acids.

The chain couples TRBV6-5 to TRBJ2-5; 9 bases fit TRBD2. TRBJ2-7 explains the end of the DNA better; the J call may be wrong. Germline V gene sequence: CDR1 MNHEY, CDR2 SVGAGI. This CDR3 region has 15 residues. CDR3 protein: CASSNEREAPYEQYF. CDR3 DNA: TGTGCCAGCAGCAACGAGCGGGAGGCCCCCTACGAGCAGTACTTC.